This TCR beta chain was documented in a study of blood T cell repertoires in COVID-19. Study overall: The samples span acute and convalescent COVID-19 from the United States, Italy and Spain. The analysed material was cDNA or gDNA that came from T cells, B-cell-depleted T cells, or PBMCs.

With 4 bases removed from V and 7 bases from J, the gap between germline ends came to 19 bases. Germline CDR1 and CDR2: LGHNA and YNFKEQ. This CDR3 has 16 amino acids. Produced via immunoSEQ multiplex PCR; TCRdb's table is partial and in-frame only. The table lists approximately 250,000 clones, almost 85% of them singletons. Membership in each cohort depended on participant-reported clinical history. The sequenced sample consisted of PBMCs or T cells enriched from blood (not recorded which). The source is a man aged 40-49 years who had recovered from COVID-19. This chain links TRBV4-2 with TRBJ1-4; unclear D gene. CDR3 DNA sequence: TGTGCCAGCAGCCGGCTCGTGGGAGGGAGCGCTGAAAAACTGTTTTTT. Protein product: CASSRLVGGSAEKLFF.